Sequencing of this T cell receptor (beta chain) was carried out in a study of shared clonotypes between healthy human individuals. Background on the study: A donor's plate count was three for CD4 naive and three for CD4 memory; CD8 naive had two and CD8 memory one.

Naive CD8 cells were CD45RO-negative, positively selected for CCR7, excluding terminally differentiated effector memory CD45RA+ cells. Donors, without exception, were Caucasian adults residing in Nashville, Tennessee. Germline V gene lookup returns CDR1 MDHEN and CDR2 SYDVKM. Trimming shortened V by 7 bases and J by 7 bases, and 20 bases separated the two germline ends. This CDR3 comprises 16 residues. Original handling: From ImmunoSEQ came sequences covering only the junction and carrying no quality scores, so filtering differed. Clones were sequenced by immunoSEQ multiplex PCR, and TCRdb holds only the in-frame ones, with some missing. That table gives V, J and clone size, and the DNA gave D and trimming. In the table there are over 2 million clones, about 95% of which are singletons.

V gene TRBV28 combines with J gene TRBJ1-6, with D perhaps matching TRBD1 (5 bases). Material for sequencing was naive CD8+ T cells sorted from blood. This TCR was recovered from a man in his late teens or twenties in good health. CDR3 amino acids: CASKSLETALNSPLHF. The CDR3 DNA reads as TGTGCCAGCAAAAGCTTAGAGACAGCACTAAATTCACCCCTCCACTTT.